This entry lists 27 T cell receptor beta chains sequenced from one sample in a study of blood T cell repertoires in COVID-19. TCRdb's table, derived via immunoSEQ multiplex PCR, lists solely in-frame clones and lacks some. The profile covers hundreds of thousands of clones, with roughly 92% appearing a single time and 0.75% to 1% taken by the ten largest. Input material: peripheral blood. The source of these receptors is a man between 60 and 75 years old with COVID-19, enrolled during active disease.

This chain links TRBV19 with TRBJ1-2; D is unclear. Trimming left V 7 bases short and J 5 bases short, with 17 bases between. This CDR3 has 14 amino acids. Germline-derived CDR1 and CDR2 are LNHDA and SQIVND (reference sequence). CDR3 residues: CASTDHYPPYGYTF. In DNA form, the CDR3 reads TGTGCCAGTACGGATCACTACCCCCCATATGGCTACACCTTC.

This chain connects TRBV7-3 to TRBJ2-1; D is possibly TRBD2 (5 bases). CDR3 length: 13 amino acids. Trimming left V 5 bases short and J 3 bases short, with 8 bases between. CDR1 SGHTA and CDR2 FQGTGA come from the germline V gene. The CDR3 spells CASSDGSYNEQFF. Here the CDR3 DNA reads TGTGCCAGCAGCGATGGGAGCTACAATGAGCAGTTCTTC.

As for this clone: Other nucleotide sequences in the sample specify the same CDR3. This chain links TRBV19 with TRBJ2-7; 12 nucleotides line up with TRBD2. Looked up from germline, CDR1 is LNHDA and CDR2 is SQIVND (reference sequence). The CDR3 sequence is 14 residues long. The trim removed 3 bases at V and 4 bases at J, leaving 1 base unmatched. The CDR3 DNA sequence: TGTGCCAGTAGTATCGGGACTAGCGGGTACGAGCAGTACTTC. Translated, it gives CASSIGTSGYEQYF.

This chain links TRBV27 with TRBJ1-2; the match to TRBD1 covers 8 bases. Germline V CDR1 and CDR2: MNHEY, SMNVEV (reference sequence). CDR3 length: 12 residues. The trim removed 4 bases at V and 7 bases at J, leaving 2 bases unmatched. CDR3 DNA: TGTGCCAGCAGTTCGACAGGGGTTGGCTACACCTTC. Translating gives CASSSTGVGYTF.

The chain carries TRBV28 and TRBJ2-1; D gene ambiguous. V lost 3 bases and J lost 7, with 7 bases in between. CDR3 length equals 12 residues. Germline V gene data show CDR1 as MDHEN and CDR2 as SYDVKM. CDR3 in DNA: TGTGCCAGCAGTTTTAGATTGAATGAGCAGTTCTTC. Amino acid sequence: CASSFRLNEQFF.

The chain carries TRBV14 and TRBJ2-1; TRBD2 agrees at 9 bases. Losses at the gene ends were 0 bases for V and 4 bases for J; bases not matched to a gene: 13. The CDR3 extends over 19 amino acids. CDR1 SGHDN and CDR2 FVKESK come from the germline V gene. CDR3 loop: CASSQDGAVGSGGYNEQFF. The DNA of the CDR3 is TGTGCCAGCAGCCAAGATGGGGCGGTGGGCAGCGGGGGGTACAATGAGCAGTTCTTC.

This clone was recorded a few times. This rearrangement joins TRBV7-9 to TRBJ2-7; 10 bases fit TRBD1. V shed 0 bases and J 5 bases; nucleotides not matched to a gene: 10. The germline gives CDR1 SEHNR, CDR2 FQNEAQ (reference sequence). This CDR3 has 17 residues. CDR3 sequence: CASSLAGTGARGNEQYF. For the CDR3, the DNA is TGTGCCAGCAGCTTAGCTGGGACAGGGGCCCGAGGAAACGAGCAGTACTTC.

The chain is built from TRBV3-1 (or the pseudogene TRBV3-2) and TRBJ1-3; TRBD1 matches 7 bases. Trimming at V came to 4 bases and at J to 1 base, leaving 1 base not matched to a gene. In germline, CDR1 is LGHDT, CDR2 YNNKEL (reference sequence). CDR3 size: 14 residues. In DNA, the CDR3 is TGTGCCAGCAGCCCGGGACAGTCTGGAAACACCATATATTTT. As protein: CASSPGQSGNTIYF.

V usage is TRBV19 and J usage is TRBJ2-2, with TRBD2 matching 10 bases. The ends lost 9 bases at V and 8 bases at J; junction bases unmatched: 18. Looked up from germline, CDR1 is LNHDA and CDR2 is SQIVND (reference sequence). The CDR3 totals 17 residues. Written as DNA, the CDR3 is TGTGCCAGCAACCCCACCGGGACTAGCGCCCTGTGGGGGGAGCTGTTTTTT. Protein product: CASNPTGTSALWGELFF.

The V gene is TRBV10-2, the J gene TRBJ1-3; maybe TRBD1 (6 bases). The V and J ends lost 4 bases and 4 bases respectively, with 11 bases between them. The CDR3 is 14 residues long. The germline V gene encodes CDR1 WSHSY and CDR2 SAAADI. This chain's CDR3 is CASSVTDSGNTIYF. The CDR3 region has the DNA TGCGCCAGCAGTGTTACGGACAGCGGAAACACCATATATTTT.

The chain combines TRBV19 with TRBJ1-2; TRBD1 is a possible D gene (5 bases). The CDR3 loop spans 19 amino acids. Germline loops: CDR1 LNHDA, CDR2 SQIVND (reference sequence). V was trimmed by 3 bases and J by 5 bases, leaving 28 bases between them. CDR3 coding DNA: TGTGCCAGTAGTATCGGTGGGCAGGGCTATAGTCATCGGGTATATGGCTACACCTTC. Its translation: CASSIGGQGYSHRVYGYTF.

The chain employs TRBV5-6 and TRBJ1-2, with 9 positions matching TRBD1. Trimming at V came to 5 bases and at J to 5 bases, leaving 16 bases not matched to a gene. This CDR3 comprises 17 residues. The V gene's germline CDR1 is SGHDT and CDR2 YYEEEE. DNA of the CDR3: TGTGCCAGCAGACCATACTCAACAGGGGGCGAGCCTTATGGCTACACCTTC. It codes for CASRPYSTGGEPYGYTF. The full variable domain, rest sourced from reference TRBV5-6 and TRBJ1-2, is DAGVTQSPTHLIKTRGQQVTLRCSPKSGHDTVSWYQQALGQGPQFIFQYYEEEERQRGNFPDRFSGHQFPNYSSELNVNALLLGDSALYLCASRPYSTGGEPYGYTFGSGTRLTVV.

This clone was seen once. The chain links TRBV10-3 to TRBJ2-3; 12 nucleotides line up with TRBD2. From germline, CDR1 is ENHRY and CDR2 SYGVKD. The CDR3 contains 17 residues. After removal of 3 bases from V and 2 bases from J, the junction contained 6 bases not matched to a gene. The CDR3 DNA is TGTGCCATCAGTGAAAGACTAGCGGGAGCGATCACAGATACGCAGTATTTT. Translating gives CAISERLAGAITDTQYF.

CDR3 nucleotides: TGTGCCAGCAGCTGGGACTTCTACTCTGGAAACACCATATATTTT. It yields the protein CASSWDFYSGNTIYF. This sequence joins TRBV5-5 and TRBJ1-3; D possibly corresponds to TRBD1 (5 bases). This CDR3 is 15 amino acids long. Trimming took off 3 bases at V and 0 bases at J, with 10 bases between the two ends. The germline V gene encodes CDR1 SGHKS and CDR2 YYEKEE (reference sequence).

The DNA of the CDR3 is TGCAGCGTTGAGCGCGACTACACCTTC. Amino acid sequence: CSVERDYTF. V usage is TRBV29-1 and J usage is TRBJ1-2; D is uncertain. Germline values: CDR1 SQVTM, CDR2 ANQGSEA. This CDR3 region has 9 residues. Trimming left V 3 bases short and J 10 bases short, with 6 bases between.

The chain joins TRBV19 to TRBJ1-2, with 7 bases that match TRBD1. The germline V gene encodes CDR1 LNHDA and CDR2 SQIVND (reference sequence). The trim removed 5 bases at V and 4 bases at J, leaving 7 bases unmatched. The CDR3 has 14 residues. This CDR3 is CASSGRQGGYGYTF. In DNA, the CDR3 is TGTGCCAGTAGTGGGAGACAGGGCGGCTATGGCTACACCTTC.

J is TRBJ1-3 and V is TRBV11-2; D ambiguous. The CDR3 is 16 residues long. Trimming shortened V by 0 bases and J by 2 bases, and 11 bases separated the two germline ends. CDR1 SGHAT and CDR2 FQNNGV come from the germline V gene. The CDR3 spells CASSLESPRTGNTIYF. In DNA, the CDR3 is TGTGCCAGCAGCTTAGAGAGTCCCCGCACTGGAAACACCATATATTTT.

The CDR3 sequence is CASSIKLAKNIQYF. The CDR3 coding sequence is TGTGCCAGTAGTATTAAACTAGCCAAAAACATTCAGTACTTC. The chain is built from TRBV19 and TRBJ2-4; D remains unclear. V was pared by 3 bases and J by 0 bases, with 6 bases between. The germline V gene encodes CDR1 LNHDA and CDR2 SQIVND (reference sequence). The length of the CDR3 is 14 residues.

The V and J genes are TRBV2 and TRBJ2-3; 8 positions agree with TRBD1. The CDR3 extends over 13 amino acids. V shed 7 bases and J 4 bases; nucleotides not matched to a gene: 4. Germline V gene lookup returns CDR1 SNHLY and CDR2 FYNNEI. DNA of the CDR3: TGTGCCAGCAACCGACAGGGGCCAGATACGCAGTATTTT. Protein: CASNRQGPDTQYF. The variable domain in full, completed from reference TRBV2 and TRBJ2-3, reads EPEVTQTPSHQVTQMGQEVILRCVPISNHLYFYWYRQILGQKVEFLVSFYNNEISEKSEIFDDQFSVERPDGSNFTLKIRSTKLEDSAMYFCASNRQGPDTQYFGPGTRLTVL.

The chain is built from TRBV27 and TRBJ2-1, with 11 positions matching TRBD2. Germline V gives CDR1 MNHEY, CDR2 SMNVEV (reference sequence). The CDR3 loop spans 16 amino acids. The junction had 9 bases not matched to a gene; V was cut back by 8 bases and J by 3 bases. CDR3 DNA: TGTGCCAGCCGGCGTGGAGGGACTAGCGGCTACAATGAGCAGTTCTTC. This encodes CASRRGGTSGYNEQFF.

V and J are TRBV5-4 and TRBJ2-7, with 9 bases aligning to TRBD1. The CDR3 is 14 residues long. V lost 0 bases, J lost 3 bases, and 1 base stayed unmatched. CDR1 SGHNT and CDR2 YYREEE come from the germline V gene (reference sequence). The CDR3 sequence is CASSLGQGVYEQYF. The CDR3 bases are TGTGCCAGCAGCTTGGGACAGGGGGTCTACGAGCAGTACTTC.

The sample holds one count of this clone. The gene calls are TRBV7-9 and TRBJ2-7; TRBD1 aligns across 7 bases. The CDR3 length is 14 residues. Per germline, CDR1 SEHNR and CDR2 FQNEAQ (reference sequence). Unmatched junction bases numbered 8, after V lost 5 bases and J lost 4 bases. DNA for the CDR3: TGTGCCAGCAGCACGCCAGGGGGTGGTTACGAGCAGTACTTC. It specifies CASSTPGGGYEQYF.

The chain joins TRBV19 to TRBJ1-1; 12 bases match TRBD1. Per germline, CDR1 LNHDA and CDR2 SQIVND (reference sequence). The CDR3 extends over 16 amino acids. Trimming took 5 bases from V and 4 from J; bases not matched to a gene: 8. Here the CDR3 DNA reads TGTGCCAGTAGTTTGGGGACAGGGGGCCGGGCCACTGAAGCTTTCTTT. Amino acid sequence: CASSLGTGGRATEAFF.

The CDR3 sequence is CASTTRGGLYEQYF. In nucleotides, the CDR3 is TGTGCCAGCACCACCCGGGGGGGCCTATACGAGCAGTACTTC. The chain joins TRBV6-5 to TRBJ2-7, with TRBD2 matching 8 bases. Per the germline V gene, CDR1 is MNHEY and CDR2 is SVGAGI. CDR3 size: 14 residues. V trimming: 7 bases; J trimming: 4 bases; junction bases outside the gene matches: 9.

The J gene is TRBJ1-4, the V gene TRBV6-5, with 7 bases identical to TRBD1. Trimming took 6 bases from V and 8 from J; bases not matched to a gene: 6. Looked up from germline, CDR1 is MNHEY and CDR2 is SVGAGI. This CDR3 has 13 amino acids. CDR3 bases: TGTGCCAGCAGGGGTGGGACAGCCGAAAAACTGTTTTTT. It specifies CASRGGTAEKLFF.

The count of this clone is one. This sample also contains other DNA sequences that code for the same CDR3. This chain links TRBV18 with TRBJ2-3, with 9 bases aligning to TRBD1. CDR1 and CDR2 (germline): KGHSH, LQKENI. The CDR3 consists of 15 residues. Trimming cost V 3 bases and J 0 bases; bases outside gene matches: 1. The CDR3 DNA reads as TGTGCCAGCTCACCCGGGACAGGGAGCACAGATACGCAGTATTTT. This sequence encodes CASSPGTGSTDTQYF. Drawing the rest from reference TRBV18 and TRBJ2-3, the complete variable domain is NAGVMQNPRHLVRRRGQEARLRCSPMKGHSHVYWYRQLPEEGLKFMVYLQKENIIDESGMPKERFSAEFPKEGPSILRIQQVVRGDSAAYFCASSPGTGSTDTQYFGPGTRLTVL.

The rearrangement links TRBV28 to TRBJ2-7, with D unclear. Trimming stripped 6 bases from V and 3 bases from J, with 18 bases between. This CDR3 has 15 residues. The germline V gene has CDR1 MDHEN and CDR2 SYDVKM. In DNA form, the CDR3 reads TGTGCCAGCAGCCCCGTCGTGGCGGAAGACTACGAGCAGTACTTC. This codes for CASSPVVAEDYEQYF.